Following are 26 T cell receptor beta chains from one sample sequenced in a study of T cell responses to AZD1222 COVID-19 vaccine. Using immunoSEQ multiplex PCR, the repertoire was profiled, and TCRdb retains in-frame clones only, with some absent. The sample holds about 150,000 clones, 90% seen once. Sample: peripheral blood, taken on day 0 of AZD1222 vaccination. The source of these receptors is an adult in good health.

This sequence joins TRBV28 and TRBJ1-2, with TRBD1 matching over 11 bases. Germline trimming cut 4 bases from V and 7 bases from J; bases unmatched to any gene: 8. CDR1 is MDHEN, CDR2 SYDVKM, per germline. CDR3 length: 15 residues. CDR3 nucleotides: TGTGCCAGCAGTTCCGGACAGGGGGCCTGGAGTGGCTACACCTTC. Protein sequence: CASSSGQGAWSGYTF.

The CDR3 coding sequence is TGTGCCAGCAGCTTACGCGGGGGGGCCGAGCAGTTCTTC. Translated: CASSLRGGAEQFF. The genes are TRBV7-8 and TRBJ2-1; 9 bases map to TRBD2. The CDR3 spans 13 residues. CDR1 and CDR2 (germline): SGHVS, FQNEAQ. V lost 2 bases to trimming and J lost 10 bases; unmatched junction nucleotides: 3.

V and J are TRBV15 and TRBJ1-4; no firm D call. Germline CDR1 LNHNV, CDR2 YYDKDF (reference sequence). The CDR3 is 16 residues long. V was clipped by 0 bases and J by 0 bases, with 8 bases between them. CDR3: CATSRDSVATNEKLFF. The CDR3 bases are TGTGCCACCAGCAGAGATTCCGTAGCAACTAATGAAAAACTGTTTTTT.

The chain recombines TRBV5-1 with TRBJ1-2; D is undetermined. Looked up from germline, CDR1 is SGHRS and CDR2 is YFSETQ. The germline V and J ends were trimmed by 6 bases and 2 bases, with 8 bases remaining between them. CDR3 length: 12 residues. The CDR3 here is CASMEGNYGYTF. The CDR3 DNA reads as TGCGCCAGCATGGAGGGAAACTATGGCTACACCTTC. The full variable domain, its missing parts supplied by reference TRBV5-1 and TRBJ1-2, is KAGVTQTPRYLIKTRGQQVTLSCSPISGHRSVSWYQQTPGQGLQFLFEYFSETQRNKGNFPGRFSGRQFSNSRSEMNVSTLELGDSALYLCASMEGNYGYTFGSGTRLTVV.

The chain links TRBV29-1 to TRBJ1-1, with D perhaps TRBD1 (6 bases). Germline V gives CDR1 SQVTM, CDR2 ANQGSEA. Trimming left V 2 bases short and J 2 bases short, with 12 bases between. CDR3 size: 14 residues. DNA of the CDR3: TGCAGCGTTGAACCCGGACAGCCAAACACTGAAGCTTTCTTT. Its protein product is CSVEPGQPNTEAFF.

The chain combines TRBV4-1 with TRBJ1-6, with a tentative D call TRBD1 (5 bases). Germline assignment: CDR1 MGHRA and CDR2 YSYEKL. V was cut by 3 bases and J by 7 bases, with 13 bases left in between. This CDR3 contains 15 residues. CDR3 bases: TGCGCCAGCAGCCACGGGGCGTTACAAAATTCACCCCTCCACTTT. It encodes CASSHGALQNSPLHF.

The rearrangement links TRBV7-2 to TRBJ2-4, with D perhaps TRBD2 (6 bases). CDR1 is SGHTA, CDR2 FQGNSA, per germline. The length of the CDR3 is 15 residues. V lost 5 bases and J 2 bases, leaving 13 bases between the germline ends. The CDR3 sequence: CASSPPGGTKNIQYF. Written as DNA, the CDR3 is TGTGCCAGCAGCCCTCCCGGGGGTACCAAAAACATTCAGTACTTC.

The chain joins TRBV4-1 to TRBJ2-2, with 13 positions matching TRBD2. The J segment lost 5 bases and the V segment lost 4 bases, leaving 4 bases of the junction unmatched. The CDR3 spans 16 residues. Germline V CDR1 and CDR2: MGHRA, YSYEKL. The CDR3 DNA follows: TGCGCCAGCAGCCCTAGGACTAGCGGGGGTACCGGGGAGCTGTTTTTT. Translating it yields CASSPRTSGGTGELFF.

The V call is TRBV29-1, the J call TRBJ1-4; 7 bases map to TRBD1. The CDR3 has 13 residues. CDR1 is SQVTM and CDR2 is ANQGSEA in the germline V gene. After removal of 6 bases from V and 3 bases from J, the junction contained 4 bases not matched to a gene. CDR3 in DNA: TGCAGCGTCCTTCAGGGGGCTAATGAAAAACTGTTTTTT. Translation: CSVLQGANEKLFF. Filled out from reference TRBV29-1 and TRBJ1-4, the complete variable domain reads SAVISQKPSRDICQRGTSLTIQCQVDSQVTMMFWYRQQPGQSLTLIATANQGSEATYESGFVIDKFPISRPNLTFSTLTVSNMSPEDSSIYLCSVLQGANEKLFFGSGTQLSVL.

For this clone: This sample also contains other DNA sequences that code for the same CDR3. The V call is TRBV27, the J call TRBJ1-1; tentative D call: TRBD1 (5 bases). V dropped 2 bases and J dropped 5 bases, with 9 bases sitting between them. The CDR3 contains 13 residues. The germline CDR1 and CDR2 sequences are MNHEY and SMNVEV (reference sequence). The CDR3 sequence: CASSLDRGTEAFF. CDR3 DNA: TGTGCCAGCAGTTTAGACAGAGGGACTGAAGCTTTCTTT.

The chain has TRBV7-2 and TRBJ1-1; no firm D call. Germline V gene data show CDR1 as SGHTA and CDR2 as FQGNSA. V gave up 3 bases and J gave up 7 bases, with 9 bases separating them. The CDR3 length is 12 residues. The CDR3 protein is CASSLNFREAFF. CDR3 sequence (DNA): TGTGCCAGCAGCTTGAACTTCCGTGAAGCTTTCTTT. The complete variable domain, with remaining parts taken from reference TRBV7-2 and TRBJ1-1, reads GAGVSQSPSNKVTEKGKDVELRCDPISGHTALYWYRQSLGQGLEFLIYFQGNSAPDKSGLPSDRFSAERTGGSVSTLTIQRTQQEDSAVYLCASSLNFREAFFGQGTRLTVV.

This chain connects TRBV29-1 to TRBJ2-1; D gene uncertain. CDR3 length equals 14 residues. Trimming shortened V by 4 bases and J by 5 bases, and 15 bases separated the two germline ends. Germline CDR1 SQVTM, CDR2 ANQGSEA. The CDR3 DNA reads TGCAGCGTTGTGCCGGGTTTGGGGAACAATGAGCAGTTCTTC. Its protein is CSVVPGLGNNEQFF.

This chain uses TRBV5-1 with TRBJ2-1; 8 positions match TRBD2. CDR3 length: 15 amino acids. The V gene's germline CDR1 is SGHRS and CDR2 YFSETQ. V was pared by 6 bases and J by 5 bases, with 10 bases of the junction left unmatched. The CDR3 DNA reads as TGCGCCAGCACCGTTTCCAGCGGGGGAAACAATGAGCAGTTCTTC. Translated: CASTVSSGGNNEQFF.

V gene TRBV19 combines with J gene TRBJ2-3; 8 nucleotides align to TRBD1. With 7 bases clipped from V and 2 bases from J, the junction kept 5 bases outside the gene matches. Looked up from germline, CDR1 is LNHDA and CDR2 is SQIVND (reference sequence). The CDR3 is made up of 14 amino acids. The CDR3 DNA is TGTGCCAGTAAGGCGACAGGGGCCACAGATACGCAGTATTTT. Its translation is CASKATGATDTQYF.

CDR3 region: CASSLYAGTRNTEAFF. CDR3 nucleotides: TGTGCCAGCAGTTTATATGCAGGGACAAGGAACACTGAAGCTTTCTTT. V usage is TRBV27 and J usage is TRBJ1-1, with D possibly TRBD1 on 6 matching bases. Looked up from germline, CDR1 is MNHEY and CDR2 is SMNVEV (reference sequence). This CDR3 spans 16 amino acids. V lost 1 base and J lost 1, with 13 bases in between.

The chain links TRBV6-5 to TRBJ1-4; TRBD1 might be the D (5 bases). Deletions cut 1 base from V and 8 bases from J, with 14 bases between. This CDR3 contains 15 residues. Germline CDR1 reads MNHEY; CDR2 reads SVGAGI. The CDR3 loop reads CASSYFGGSGEKLFF. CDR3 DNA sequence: TGTGCCAGCAGTTACTTCGGGGGGTCTGGGGAAAAACTGTTTTTT.

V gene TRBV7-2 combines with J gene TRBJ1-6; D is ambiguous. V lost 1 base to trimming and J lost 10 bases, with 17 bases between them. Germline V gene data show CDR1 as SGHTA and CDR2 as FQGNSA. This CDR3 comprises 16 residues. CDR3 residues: CASSLEPPPGMSPLHF. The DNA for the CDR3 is TGTGCCAGCAGCTTAGAACCCCCCCCTGGGATGTCACCCCTCCACTTT. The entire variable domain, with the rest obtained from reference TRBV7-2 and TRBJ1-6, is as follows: GAGVSQSPSNKVTEKGKDVELRCDPISGHTALYWYRQSLGQGLEFLIYFQGNSAPDKSGLPSDRFSAERTGGSVSTLTIQRTQQEDSAVYLCASSLEPPPGMSPLHFGNGTRLTVT.

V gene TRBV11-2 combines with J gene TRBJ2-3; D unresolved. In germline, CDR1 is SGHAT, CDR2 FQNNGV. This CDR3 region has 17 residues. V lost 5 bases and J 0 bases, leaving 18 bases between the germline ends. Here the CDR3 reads CASSPRVSTWSTDTQYF. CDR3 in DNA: TGTGCCAGCAGCCCCCGCGTGTCAACCTGGAGCACAGATACGCAGTATTTT.

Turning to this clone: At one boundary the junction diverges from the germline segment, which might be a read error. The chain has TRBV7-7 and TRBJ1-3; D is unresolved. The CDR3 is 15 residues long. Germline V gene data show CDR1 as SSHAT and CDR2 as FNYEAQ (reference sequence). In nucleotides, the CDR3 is TGTGCTAGCAGCTTAGCGCCAGCTCCTGGAAACACCATATATTTT. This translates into CASSLAPAPGNTIYF.

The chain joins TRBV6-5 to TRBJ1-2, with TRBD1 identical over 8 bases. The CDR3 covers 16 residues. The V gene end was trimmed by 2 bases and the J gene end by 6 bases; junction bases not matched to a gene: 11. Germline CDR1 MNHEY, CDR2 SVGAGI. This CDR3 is CASSYDRGHGKDGYTF. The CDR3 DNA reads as TGTGCCAGCAGTTACGACAGGGGACATGGGAAGGATGGCTACACCTTC.

CDR3 DNA: TGTGCCAGCAGTACCCGACAGGGGGCTTCTTCCTACGAGCAGTACTTC. Translating gives CASSTRQGASSYEQYF. This chain joins TRBV28 and TRBJ2-7; 10 positions match TRBD1. The V gene's germline CDR1 is MDHEN and CDR2 SYDVKM. This CDR3 is built from 16 residues. J gave up 1 base and V 5 bases, and 8 bases lay outside the gene matches.

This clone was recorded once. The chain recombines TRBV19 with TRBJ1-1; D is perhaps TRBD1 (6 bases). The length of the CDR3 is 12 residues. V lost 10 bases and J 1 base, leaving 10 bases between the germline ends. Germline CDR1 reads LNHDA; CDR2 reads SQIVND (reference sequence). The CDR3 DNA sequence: TGTGCCACCTCCAGGGGGAACACTGAAGCTTTCTTT. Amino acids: CATSRGNTEAFF.

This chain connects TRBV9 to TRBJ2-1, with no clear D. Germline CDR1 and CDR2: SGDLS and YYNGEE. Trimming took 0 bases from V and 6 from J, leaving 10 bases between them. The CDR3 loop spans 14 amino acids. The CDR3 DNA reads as TGTGCCAGCAGCGTAGCTCTGGAGACCAATGAGCAGTTCTTC. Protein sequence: CASSVALETNEQFF.

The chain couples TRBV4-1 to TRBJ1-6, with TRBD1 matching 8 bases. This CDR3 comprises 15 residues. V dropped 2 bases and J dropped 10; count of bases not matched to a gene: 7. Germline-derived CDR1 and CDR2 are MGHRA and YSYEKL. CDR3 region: CASSQPGQAASPLHF. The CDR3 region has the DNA TGCGCCAGCAGCCAACCGGGACAGGCCGCCTCACCCCTCCACTTT.

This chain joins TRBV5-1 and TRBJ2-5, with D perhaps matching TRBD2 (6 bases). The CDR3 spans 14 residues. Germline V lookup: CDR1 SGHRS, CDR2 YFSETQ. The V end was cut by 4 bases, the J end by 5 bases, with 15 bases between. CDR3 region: CASSRRAMRETQYF. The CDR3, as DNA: TGCGCCAGCAGCCGGAGGGCCATGCGGGAGACCCAGTACTTC.

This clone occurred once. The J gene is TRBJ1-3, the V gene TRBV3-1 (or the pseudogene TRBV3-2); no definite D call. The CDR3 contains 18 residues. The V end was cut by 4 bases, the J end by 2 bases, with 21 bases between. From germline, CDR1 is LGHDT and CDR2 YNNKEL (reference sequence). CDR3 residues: CASSPTIFPMMAGNTIYF. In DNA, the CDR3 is TGTGCCAGCAGCCCCACAATCTTCCCCATGATGGCTGGAAACACCATATATTTT.